This T cell receptor beta chain is drawn from a study of blood T cell repertoires in COVID-19. Turning to the study itself: PBMCs, B-cell-depleted T cells, or T cells provided the cDNA or gDNA that made up the material.

As handled by the study authors: Estimates of nucleated cell counts were drawn from the amplification of reference gene primers. TCRdb's copy holds only in-frame clones and misses some; the assay was immunoSEQ multiplex PCR. That table is the source of V, J and clone size, and D and trimming were worked out from the DNA. Of roughly 300,000 clones listed, approximately 85% are singletons. This sequence originates from a human donor in a cohort sampled during active COVID-19. The sequencing input was peripheral blood.

CDR3 protein: CASSSTGGPYNEQFF. DNA for the CDR3: TGCGCCAGCAGCTCGACAGGGGGACCCTACAATGAGCAGTTCTTC. V is TRBV5-1 and J is TRBJ2-1; 9 positions agree with TRBD1. Trimming removed 3 bases from V and 2 bases from J; junction bases left unmatched: 3. The CDR3 runs to 15 residues. In germline, CDR1 is SGHRS, CDR2 YFSETQ. Variable domain in full (rest from reference TRBV5-1 and TRBJ2-1): KAGVTQTPRYLIKTRGQQVTLSCSPISGHRSVSWYQQTPGQGLQFLFEYFSETQRNKGNFPGRFSGRQFSNSRSEMNVSTLELGDSALYLCASSSTGGPYNEQFFGPGTRLTVL.